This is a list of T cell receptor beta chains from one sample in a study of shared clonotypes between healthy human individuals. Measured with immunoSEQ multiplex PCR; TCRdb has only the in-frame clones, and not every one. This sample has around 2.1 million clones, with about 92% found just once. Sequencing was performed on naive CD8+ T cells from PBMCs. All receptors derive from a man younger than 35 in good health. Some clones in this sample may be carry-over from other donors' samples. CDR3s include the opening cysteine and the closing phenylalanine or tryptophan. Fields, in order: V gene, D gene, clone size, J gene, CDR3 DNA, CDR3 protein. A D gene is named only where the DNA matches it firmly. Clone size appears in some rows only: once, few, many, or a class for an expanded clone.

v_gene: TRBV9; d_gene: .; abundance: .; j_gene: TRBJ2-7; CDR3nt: TGTGCCAGCAGCGTAGGTAGTAGAGGATCCTACGAGCAGTACTTC; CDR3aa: CASSVGSRGSYEQYF
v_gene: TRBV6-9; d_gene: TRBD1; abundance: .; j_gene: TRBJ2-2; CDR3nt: TGTGCCAGCAGTTACGGACAGGGAGCCGGGGAGCTGTTTTTT; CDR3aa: CASSYGQGAGELFF
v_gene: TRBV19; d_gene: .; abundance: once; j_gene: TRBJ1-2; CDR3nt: TGTGCCAGTAGTATAACGGCAGCAGGGTCGCGCTACACCTTC; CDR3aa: CASSITAAGSRYTF
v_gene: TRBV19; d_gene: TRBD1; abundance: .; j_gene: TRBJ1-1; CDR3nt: TGTGCCACGCAACAGGGGTGGACTGAAGCTTTCTTT; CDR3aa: CATQQGWTEAFF
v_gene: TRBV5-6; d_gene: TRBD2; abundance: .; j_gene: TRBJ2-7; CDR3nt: TGTGCCAGCAGCCCGGGACTAGCGGATTCCTACGAGCAGTACTTC; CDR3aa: CASSPGLADSYEQYF
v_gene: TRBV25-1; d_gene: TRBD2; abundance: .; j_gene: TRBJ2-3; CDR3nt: TGTGCCAGCAGTGCCGAATATGGGGGGGGCACAGATACGCAGTATTTT; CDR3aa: CASSAEYGGGTDTQYF
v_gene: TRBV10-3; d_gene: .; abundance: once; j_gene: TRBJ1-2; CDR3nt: TGTGCCATCAGTGATAGGGGTAGCTATGGCTACACCTTC; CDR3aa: CAISDRGSYGYTF
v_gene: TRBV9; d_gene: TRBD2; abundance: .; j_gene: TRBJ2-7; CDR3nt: TGTGCCAGCAGCTTCCATAGCGGGAGCGATTTCTACGAGCAGTACTTC; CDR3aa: CASSFHSGSDFYEQYF
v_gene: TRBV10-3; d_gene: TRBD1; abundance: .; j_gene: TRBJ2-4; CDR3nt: TGTGCCATCAGTGTGGGGACAGAAAACATTCAGTACTTC; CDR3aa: CAISVGTENIQYF
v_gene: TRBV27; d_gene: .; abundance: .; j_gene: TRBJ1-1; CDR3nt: TGTGCCAGCAGTTTAATCCAGAACACTGAAGCTTTCTTT; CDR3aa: CASSLIQNTEAFF
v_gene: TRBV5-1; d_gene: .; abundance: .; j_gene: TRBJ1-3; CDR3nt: TGCGCCAGCAGCTTGGCCGAGGGGCGCTCTGGAAACACCATATATTTT; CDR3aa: CASSLAEGRSGNTIYF
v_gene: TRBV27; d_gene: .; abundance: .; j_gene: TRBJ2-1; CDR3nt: TGTGCCAGCAGTCTAGAGGGGTACAATGAGCAGTTCTTC; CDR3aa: CASSLEGYNEQFF
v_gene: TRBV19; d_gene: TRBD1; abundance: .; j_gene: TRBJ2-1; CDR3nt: TGTGCCAGTACTGACAGGGGCACCTACAATGAGCAGTTCTTC; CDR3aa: CASTDRGTYNEQFF
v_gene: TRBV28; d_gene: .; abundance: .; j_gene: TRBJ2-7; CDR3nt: TGTGCCAGCAGCTCTCACAGGAATCCCTACGAGCAGTACTTC; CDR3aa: CASSSHRNPYEQYF
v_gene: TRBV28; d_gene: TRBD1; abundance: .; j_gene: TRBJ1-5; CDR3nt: TGTGCCAGCAGTCGAACGTACGACAGGGTCGACAATCAGCCCCAGCATTTT; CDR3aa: CASSRTYDRVDNQPQHF
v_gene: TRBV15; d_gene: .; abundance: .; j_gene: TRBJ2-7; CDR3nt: TGTGCCACCAGCAGAGCCCGCAACGAGCAGTACTTC; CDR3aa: CATSRARNEQYF
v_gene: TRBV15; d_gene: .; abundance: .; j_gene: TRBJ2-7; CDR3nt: TGTGCCACCAGCAGAGATAGGATGGGTCTGGGGGAGTACGAGCAGTACTTC; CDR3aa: CATSRDRMGLGEYEQYF